This TCR beta chain was obtained from a study of T cells in Graves' hyperthyroidism and ophthalmopathy. Study information: Peripheral blood was collected at initial diagnosis, before any treatment.

V was clipped by 4 bases and J by 4 bases, with 14 bases between them. Germline V lookup: CDR1 SGHTA, CDR2 FQGNSA. CDR3 length equals 15 residues. General study findings and limits: In validation, the model predicted ophthalmopathy. These predictions came a median 6.5 months before onset.

Amplification of TCR beta CDR3 regions was performed using RNA transcripts as template. HTBI primers drove first-round RT-PCR of the TCR CDR3. TCRdb called the multiplex PCR reads again in MiXCR, with one record for every CDR3 protein. Of 500,000 to 650,000 distinct CDR3 sequences detected, roughly 15% appear once; the ten largest clones hold under 15%. This clonotype was seen at least ten times. Antigen unknown. Subjects with ophthalmopathy showed a Clinical Activity Score no lower than 3, a NOSPECS grade no lower than 4, and a duration shorter than 3 months. Specimen: blood. This clonotype originated in a woman in her forties or fifties with Graves' ophthalmopathy. The rearrangement uses TRBV7-2 and TRBJ2-1; D is possibly TRBD1 or TRBD2 (6 bases each). In nucleotides, the CDR3 is TGTGCCAGCAGCTCAATGCGGAGGGGGTACAATGAGCAGTTCTTC. Translation: CASSSMRRGYNEQFF.